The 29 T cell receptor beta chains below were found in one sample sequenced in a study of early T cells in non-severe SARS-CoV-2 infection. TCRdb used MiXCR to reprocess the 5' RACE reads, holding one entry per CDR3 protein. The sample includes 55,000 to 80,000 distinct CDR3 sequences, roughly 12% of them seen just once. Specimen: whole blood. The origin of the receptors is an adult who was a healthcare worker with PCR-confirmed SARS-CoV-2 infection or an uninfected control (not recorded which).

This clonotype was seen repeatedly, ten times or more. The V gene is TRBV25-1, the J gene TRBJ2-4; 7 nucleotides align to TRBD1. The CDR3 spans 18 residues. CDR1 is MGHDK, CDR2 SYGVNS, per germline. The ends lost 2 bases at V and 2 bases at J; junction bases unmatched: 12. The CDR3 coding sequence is TGTGCCAGCAGTGAAGGGATTGGGAAGGGGGCGACCAAAAACATTCAGTACTTC. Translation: CASSEGIGKGATKNIQYF.

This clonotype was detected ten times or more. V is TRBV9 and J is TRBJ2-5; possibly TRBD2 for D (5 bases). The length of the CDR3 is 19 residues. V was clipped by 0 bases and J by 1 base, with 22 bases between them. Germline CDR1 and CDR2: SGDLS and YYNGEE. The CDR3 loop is CASSVDPGWTPGFQETQYF. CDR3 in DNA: TGTGCCAGCAGCGTAGATCCGGGATGGACTCCCGGCTTCCAAGAGACCCAGTACTTC.

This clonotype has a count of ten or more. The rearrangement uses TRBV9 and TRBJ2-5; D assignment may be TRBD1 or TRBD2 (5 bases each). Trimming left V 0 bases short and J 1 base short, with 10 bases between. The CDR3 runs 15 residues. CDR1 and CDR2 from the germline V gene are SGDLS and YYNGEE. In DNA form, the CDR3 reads TGTGCCAGCAGCGTAGATGGGACGGGCCAAGAGACCCAGTACTTC. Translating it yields CASSVDGTGQETQYF.

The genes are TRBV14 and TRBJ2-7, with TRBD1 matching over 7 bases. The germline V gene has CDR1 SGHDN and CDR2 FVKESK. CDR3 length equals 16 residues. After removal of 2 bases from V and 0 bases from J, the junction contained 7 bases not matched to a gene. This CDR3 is CASSQTVRDSSYEQYF. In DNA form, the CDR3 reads TGTGCCAGCAGCCAAACCGTAAGGGACAGCTCCTACGAGCAGTACTTC.

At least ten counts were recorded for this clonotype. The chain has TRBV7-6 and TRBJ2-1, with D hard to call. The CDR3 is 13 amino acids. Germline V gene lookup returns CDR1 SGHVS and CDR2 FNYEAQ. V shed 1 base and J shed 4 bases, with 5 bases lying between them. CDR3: CASSLVSYNEQFF. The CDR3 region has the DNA TGTGCCAGCAGCTTAGTCAGTTACAATGAGCAGTTCTTC.

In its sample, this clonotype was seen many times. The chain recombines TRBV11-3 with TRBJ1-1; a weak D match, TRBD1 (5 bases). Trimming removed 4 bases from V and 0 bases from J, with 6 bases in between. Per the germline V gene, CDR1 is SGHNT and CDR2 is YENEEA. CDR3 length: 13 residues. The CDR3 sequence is CASSWGLNTEAFF. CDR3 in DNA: TGTGCCAGCAGCTGGGGACTGAACACTGAAGCTTTCTTT.

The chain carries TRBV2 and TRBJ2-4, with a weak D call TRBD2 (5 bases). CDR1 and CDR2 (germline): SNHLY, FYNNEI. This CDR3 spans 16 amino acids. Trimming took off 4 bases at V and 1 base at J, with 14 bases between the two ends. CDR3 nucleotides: TGTGCCAGCAGTGGCCGGGCCCCGGGGGCCAAAAACATTCAGTACTTC. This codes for CASSGRAPGAKNIQYF.

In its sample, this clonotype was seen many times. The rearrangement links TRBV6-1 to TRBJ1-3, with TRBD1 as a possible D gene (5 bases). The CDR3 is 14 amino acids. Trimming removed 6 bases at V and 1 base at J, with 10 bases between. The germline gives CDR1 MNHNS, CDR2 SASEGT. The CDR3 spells CASRTATSGNTIYF. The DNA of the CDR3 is TGTGCCAGCAGGACAGCTACTTCTGGAAACACCATATATTTT.

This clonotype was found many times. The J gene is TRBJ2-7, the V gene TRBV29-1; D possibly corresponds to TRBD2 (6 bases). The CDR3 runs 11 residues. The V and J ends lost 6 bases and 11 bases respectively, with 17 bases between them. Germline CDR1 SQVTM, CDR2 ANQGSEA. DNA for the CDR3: TGCAGCGTCGCCTTTGGGCCGGGGGAGTACTTC. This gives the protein CSVAFGPGEYF.

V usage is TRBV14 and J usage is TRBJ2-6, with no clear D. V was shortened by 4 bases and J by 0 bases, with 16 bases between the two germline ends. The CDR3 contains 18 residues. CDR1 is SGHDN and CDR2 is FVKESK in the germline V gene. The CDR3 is CASSLLPSRSSGANVLTF. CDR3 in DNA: TGTGCCAGCAGCCTCCTACCCTCCAGGAGCTCTGGGGCCAACGTCCTGACTTTC.

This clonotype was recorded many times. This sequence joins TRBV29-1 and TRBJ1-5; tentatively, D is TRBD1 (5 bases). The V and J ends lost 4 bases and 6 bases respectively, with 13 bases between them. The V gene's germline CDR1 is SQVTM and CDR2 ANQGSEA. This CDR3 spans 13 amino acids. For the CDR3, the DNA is TGCAGCGTTGTGTGGGGCCACGGTCAGCCCCAGCATTTT. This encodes CSVVWGHGQPQHF.

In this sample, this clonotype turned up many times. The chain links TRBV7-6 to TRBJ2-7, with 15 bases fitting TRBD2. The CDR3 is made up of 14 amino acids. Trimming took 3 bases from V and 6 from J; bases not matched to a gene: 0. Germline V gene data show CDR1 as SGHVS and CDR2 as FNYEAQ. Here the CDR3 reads CASSLGLAGGEQYF. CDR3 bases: TGTGCCAGCAGCTTGGGACTAGCGGGAGGCGAGCAGTACTTC.

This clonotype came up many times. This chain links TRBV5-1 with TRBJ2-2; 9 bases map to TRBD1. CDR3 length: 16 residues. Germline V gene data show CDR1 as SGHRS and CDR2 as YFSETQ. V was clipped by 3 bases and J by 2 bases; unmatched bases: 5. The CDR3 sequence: CASSYRDRANTGELFF. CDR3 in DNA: TGCGCCAGCAGCTACCGGGACAGGGCTAACACCGGGGAGCTGTTTTTT.

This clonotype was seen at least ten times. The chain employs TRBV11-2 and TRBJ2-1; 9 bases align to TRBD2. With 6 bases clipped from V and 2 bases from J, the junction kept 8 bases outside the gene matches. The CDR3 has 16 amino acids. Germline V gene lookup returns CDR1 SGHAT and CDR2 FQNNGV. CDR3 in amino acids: CASRSIAGVTYNEQFF. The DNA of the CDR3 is TGTGCCAGCAGATCAATAGCGGGGGTTACCTACAATGAGCAGTTCTTC.

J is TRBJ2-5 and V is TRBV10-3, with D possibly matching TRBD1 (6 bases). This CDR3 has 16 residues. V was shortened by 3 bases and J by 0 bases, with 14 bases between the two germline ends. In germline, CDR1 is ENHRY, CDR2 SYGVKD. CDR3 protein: CAISDQRTVYQETQYF. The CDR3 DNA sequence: TGTGCCATCAGTGACCAGCGGACAGTGTACCAAGAGACCCAGTACTTC.

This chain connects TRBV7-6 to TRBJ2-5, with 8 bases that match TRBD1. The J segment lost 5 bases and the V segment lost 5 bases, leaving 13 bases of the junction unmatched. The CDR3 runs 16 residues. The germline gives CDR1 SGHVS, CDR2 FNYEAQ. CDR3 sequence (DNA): TGTGCCAGCAGCCAGGGGGCGGCAGGGCCGGTGGAGACCCAGTACTTC. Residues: CASSQGAAGPVETQYF.

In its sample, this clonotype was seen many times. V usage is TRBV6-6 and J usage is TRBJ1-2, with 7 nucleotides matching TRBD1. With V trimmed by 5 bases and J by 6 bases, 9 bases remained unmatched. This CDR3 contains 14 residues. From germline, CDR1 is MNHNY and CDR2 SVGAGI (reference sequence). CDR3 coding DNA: TGTGCCAGCAGTCTCGTGACAGGGTTCAATGGCTACACCTTC. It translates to CASSLVTGFNGYTF.

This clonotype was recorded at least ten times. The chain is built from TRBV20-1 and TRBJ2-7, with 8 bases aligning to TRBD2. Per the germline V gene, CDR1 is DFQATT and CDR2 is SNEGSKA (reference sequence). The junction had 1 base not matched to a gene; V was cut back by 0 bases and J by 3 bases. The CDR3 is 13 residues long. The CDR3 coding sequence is TGCAGTGCTAGAGAAACTAGCGGCTACGAGCAGTACTTC. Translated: CSARETSGYEQYF.

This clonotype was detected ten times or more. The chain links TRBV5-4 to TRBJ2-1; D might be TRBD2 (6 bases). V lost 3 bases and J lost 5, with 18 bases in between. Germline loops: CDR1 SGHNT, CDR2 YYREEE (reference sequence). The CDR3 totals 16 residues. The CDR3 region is CASSSRTGTYNNEQFF. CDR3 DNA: TGTGCCAGCAGCTCGCGTACCGGGACTTATAACAATGAGCAGTTCTTC.

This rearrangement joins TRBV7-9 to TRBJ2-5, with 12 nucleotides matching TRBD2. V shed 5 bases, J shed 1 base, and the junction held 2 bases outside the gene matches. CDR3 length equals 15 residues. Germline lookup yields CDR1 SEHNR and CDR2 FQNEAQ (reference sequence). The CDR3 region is CASSRLAGAQETQYF. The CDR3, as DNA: TGTGCCAGCAGCCGACTAGCGGGGGCCCAAGAGACCCAGTACTTC.

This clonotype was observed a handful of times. The CDR3 spells CASSECDRYYYEQYF. As DNA, the CDR3 is TGTGCCAGCAGTGAATGTGACAGGTATTACTACGAGCAGTACTTC. This chain connects TRBV25-1 to TRBJ2-7; weak D call: TRBD1 (6 bases). The CDR3 is made up of 15 amino acids. The V end lost 1 base, the J end lost 3 bases, and 13 bases lay between the germline ends. Germline values: CDR1 MGHDK, CDR2 SYGVNS.

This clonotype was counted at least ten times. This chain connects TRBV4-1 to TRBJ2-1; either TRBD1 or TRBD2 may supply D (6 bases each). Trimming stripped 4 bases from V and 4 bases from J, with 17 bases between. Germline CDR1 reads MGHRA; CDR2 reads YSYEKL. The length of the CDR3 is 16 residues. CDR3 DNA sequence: TGCGCCAGCAGCCCGAGGGGGGACGGGAGTTACAATGAGCAGTTCTTC. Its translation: CASSPRGDGSYNEQFF.

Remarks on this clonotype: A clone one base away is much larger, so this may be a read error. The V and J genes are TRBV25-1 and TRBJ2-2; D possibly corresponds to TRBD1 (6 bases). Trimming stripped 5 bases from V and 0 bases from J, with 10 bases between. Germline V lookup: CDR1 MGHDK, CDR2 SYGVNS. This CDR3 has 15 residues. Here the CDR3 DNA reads TGTGCCAGCAGTTGTAAGGGGGCGAACACCGGGGAGCTGTTTTTT. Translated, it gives CASSCKGANTGELFF.

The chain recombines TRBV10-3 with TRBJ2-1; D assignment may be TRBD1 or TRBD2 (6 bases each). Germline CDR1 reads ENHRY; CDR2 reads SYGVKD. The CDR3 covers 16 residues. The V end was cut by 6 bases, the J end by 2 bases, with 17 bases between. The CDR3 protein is CAISGGGLATYNEQFF. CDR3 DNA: TGTGCCATCAGCGGGGGCGGGCTAGCGACCTACAATGAGCAGTTCTTC.

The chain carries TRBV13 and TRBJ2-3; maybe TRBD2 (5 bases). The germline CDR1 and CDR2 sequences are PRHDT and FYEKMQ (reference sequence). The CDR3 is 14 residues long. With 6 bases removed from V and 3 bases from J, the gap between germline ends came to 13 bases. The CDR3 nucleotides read TGTGCCAGCAGTTTCGAGGGAGTAACAGATACGCAGTATTTT. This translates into CASSFEGVTDTQYF.

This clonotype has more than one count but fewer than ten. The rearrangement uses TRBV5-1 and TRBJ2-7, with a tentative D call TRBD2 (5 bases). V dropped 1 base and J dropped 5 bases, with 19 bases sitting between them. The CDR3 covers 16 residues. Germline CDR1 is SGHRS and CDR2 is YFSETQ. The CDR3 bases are TGCGCCAGCAGCTTGTTAAGATCGGGGTCGGGAAACGAGCAGTACTTC. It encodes CASSLLRSGSGNEQYF.

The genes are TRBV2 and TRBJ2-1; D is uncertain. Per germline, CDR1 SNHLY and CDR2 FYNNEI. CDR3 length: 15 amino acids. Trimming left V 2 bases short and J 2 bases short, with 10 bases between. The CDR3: CASSEFPKTYNEQFF. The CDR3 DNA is TGTGCCAGCAGTGAATTCCCAAAAACCTACAATGAGCAGTTCTTC.

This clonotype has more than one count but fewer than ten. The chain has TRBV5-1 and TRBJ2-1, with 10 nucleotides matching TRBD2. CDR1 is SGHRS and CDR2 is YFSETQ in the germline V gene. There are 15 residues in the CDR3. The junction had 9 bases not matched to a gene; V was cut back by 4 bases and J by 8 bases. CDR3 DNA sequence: TGCGCCAGCAGCAGGGCGGGACTAGCGACCGATGAGCAGTTCTTC. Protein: CASSRAGLATDEQFF.

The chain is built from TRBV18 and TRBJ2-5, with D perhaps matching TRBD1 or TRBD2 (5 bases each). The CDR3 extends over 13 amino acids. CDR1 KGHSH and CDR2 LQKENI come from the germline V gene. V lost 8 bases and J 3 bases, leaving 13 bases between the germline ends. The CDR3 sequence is CASVEGREETQYF. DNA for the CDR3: TGTGCCAGCGTAGAGGGGAGAGAAGAGACCCAGTACTTC.